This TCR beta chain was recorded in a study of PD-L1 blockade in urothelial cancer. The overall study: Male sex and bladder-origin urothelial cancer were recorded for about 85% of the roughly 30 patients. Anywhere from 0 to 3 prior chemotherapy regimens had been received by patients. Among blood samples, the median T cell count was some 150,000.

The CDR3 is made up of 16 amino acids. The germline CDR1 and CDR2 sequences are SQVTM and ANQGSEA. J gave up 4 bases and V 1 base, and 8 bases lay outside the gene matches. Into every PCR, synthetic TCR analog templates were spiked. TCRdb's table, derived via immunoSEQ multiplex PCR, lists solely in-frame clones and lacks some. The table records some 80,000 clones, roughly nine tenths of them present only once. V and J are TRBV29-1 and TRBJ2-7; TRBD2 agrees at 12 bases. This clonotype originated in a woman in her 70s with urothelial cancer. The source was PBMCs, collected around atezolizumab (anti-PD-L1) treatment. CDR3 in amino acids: CSVEGTSGISPYEQYF. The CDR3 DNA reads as TGCAGCGTTGAAGGGACTAGCGGGATCTCCCCATACGAGCAGTACTTC.